These T cell receptor beta chains were read from a single sample in a study of T-cell reconstitution after alpha-beta-depleted transplantation in children. TCRdb re-called the PCR reads through MiXCR, storing one row per CDR3 protein. There are around 680,000 distinct CDR3 sequences in the sample; approximately 17% occur only once, and 1.1% lies in the top ten. This sample comprised PBMCs from the stem cell graft donor, obtained from the stem cell graft. The receptors stem from a human donor who donated a stem cell graft to a child with acute myeloid leukemia. Each CDR3 is given with its conserved first and last residue. Fields, in order: clone size, D gene, V gene, J gene, CDR3 DNA, CDR3 protein. The D gene is left open where the match is weak. Only part of the rows carry a size: once, few, many, or a class if the clone is expanded.

size: many
D: TRBD1
V: TRBV20-1
J: TRBJ1-6
DNA: TGCAGTGCTTACCGGGACAGTGTTCGGTCACCCCTCCACTTT
CDR3: CSAYRDSVRSPLHF

size: many
D: -
V: TRBV6-2/TRBV6-3
J: TRBJ2-3
DNA: TGTGCCAGCAGACCCTCGGGAACCTACAGAGATACGCAGTATTTT
CDR3: CASRPSGTYRDTQYF

size: few
D: TRBD2
V: TRBV7-9
J: TRBJ2-3
DNA: TGTGCCAGCGGCCGGCTAGCGGGGGTGGCAGATACGCAGTATTTT
CDR3: CASGRLAGVADTQYF

size: many
D: -
V: TRBV6-1
J: TRBJ2-7
DNA: TGTGCCAGCGGCCGTAATAGGGTGGACGAGCAGTACTTC
CDR3: CASGRNRVDEQYF

size: many
D: TRBD2
V: TRBV20-1
J: TRBJ2-2
DNA: TGCAGTGCTAGAGGCGGGCGGGGGGCCGTCTCGAACACCGGGGAGCTGTTTTTT
CDR3: CSARGGRGAVSNTGELFF

size: many
D: TRBD2
V: TRBV20-1
J: TRBJ2-7
DNA: TGCAGTGCTAGCGCCTTAAGTCCGGGGGGGGGCTACGAGCAGTACTTC
CDR3: CSASALSPGGGYEQYF

size: many
D: -
V: TRBV7-9
J: TRBJ2-5
DNA: TGTGCCAGCAGCTTAGTCTGGGGGCCCGTAGGGACCCAGTACTTC
CDR3: CASSLVWGPVGTQYF

size: few
D: -
V: TRBV12-5
J: TRBJ2-7
DNA: TGTGCTAGTGGACCTTCCGTAAGGCCCTACGAGCAGTACTTC
CDR3: CASGPSVRPYEQYF

size: -
D: TRBD1
V: TRBV29-1
J: TRBJ1-5
DNA: TGCAGCGCCACAGGGGGCTGGAATCAGCCCCAGCATTTT
CDR3: CSATGGWNQPQHF

size: -
D: -
V: TRBV4-2
J: TRBJ2-2
DNA: TGTGCCAGCAGCCAAGAAAGTGAGGGCGCGAACACCGGGGAGCTGTTTTTT
CDR3: CASSQESEGANTGELFF

size: -
D: TRBD1
V: TRBV20-1
J: TRBJ2-4
DNA: TGCAGTGCTACCCGACAGGGCATAAACATTCAGTACTTC
CDR3: CSATRQGINIQYF

size: many
D: -
V: TRBV7-2
J: TRBJ2-5
DNA: TGTGCCAGCAGCTTAGAGCAGGCCCAAGAGACCCAGTACTTC
CDR3: CASSLEQAQETQYF

size: few
D: -
V: TRBV29-1
J: TRBJ1-1
DNA: TGCAGCGTTGGAGCCGCGAGCACTGAAGCTTTCTTT
CDR3: CSVGAASTEAFF

size: few
D: TRBD2
V: TRBV6-2/TRBV6-3
J: TRBJ2-1
DNA: TGTGCCAGCAGTTTCCCGGGGGGGCCATTACAAGAGCAGTTCTTC
CDR3: CASSFPGGPLQEQFF

size: few
D: -
V: TRBV4-3
J: TRBJ2-7
DNA: TGCGCCAGCAGCCAAGCTCGTTGGGGGTCCTACGAGCAGTACTTC
CDR3: CASSQARWGSYEQYF

size: -
D: -
V: TRBV5-1
J: TRBJ1-2
DNA: TGCGCCAGCAGCTTGGGCCGGGGGGCAGAAGCTAACTATGGCTACACCTTC
CDR3: CASSLGRGAEANYGYTF

size: many
D: -
V: TRBV5-6
J: TRBJ1-2
DNA: TGTGCCAGCAGCTGGCGAGGGGCCGGACCTTATGGCTACACCTTC
CDR3: CASSWRGAGPYGYTF

size: many
D: -
V: TRBV20-1
J: TRBJ1-4
DNA: TGCAGTGCTAGAGCGAAAGCGTACGCCGGCTCAGGAAAACTGTTTTTT
CDR3: CSARAKAYAGSGKLFF

size: -
D: -
V: TRBV11-1
J: TRBJ1-4
DNA: TGTGCCAGCAGCTTAGCCGTGGGCCGGACAGCAGATGAAAAACTGTTTTTT
CDR3: CASSLAVGRTADEKLFF

size: many
D: -
V: TRBV7-2
J: TRBJ2-7
DNA: TGTGCCGTTCTAGGACTGAGGCCCTACGAGCAGTACTTC
CDR3: CAVLGLRPYEQYF

size: -
D: TRBD2
V: TRBV11-1
J: TRBJ2-5
DNA: TGTGCCAGCAGCTATCCAAGCGGGGACCAAGAGACCCAGTACTTC
CDR3: CASSYPSGDQETQYF

size: -
D: TRBD2
V: TRBV7-9
J: TRBJ2-3
DNA: TGTGCCATCAGCTTGGGGCTAGCGGTGGATACGCAGTATTTT
CDR3: CAISLGLAVDTQYF

size: many
D: -
V: TRBV29-1
J: TRBJ1-2
DNA: TGCAGCGTTGTACAGGGCACCTATGGCTACACCTTC
CDR3: CSVVQGTYGYTF

size: many
D: -
V: TRBV24-1
J: TRBJ2-3
DNA: TGTGCCACCAGTGACAGGTCTAGCACAGATACGCAGTATTTT
CDR3: CATSDRSSTDTQYF

size: few
D: TRBD2
V: TRBV20-1
J: TRBJ2-3
DNA: TGCAGTGCGGGGGGGTCTAGCGGGGGGAAAGTAATTGGAGATACGCAGTATTTT
CDR3: CSAGGSSGGKVIGDTQYF

size: -
D: -
V: TRBV7-8
J: TRBJ2-4
DNA: TGTGCCAGCAGCCCCGGCGCACAAGCCAAAAACATTCAGTACTTC
CDR3: CASSPGAQAKNIQYF

size: many
D: TRBD1
V: TRBV5-6
J: TRBJ2-1
DNA: TGTGCCAGCAGCTCGGAGGACAGGGTGAATGAGCAGTTCTTC
CDR3: CASSSEDRVNEQFF

size: -
D: -
V: TRBV12-3/TRBV12-4
J: TRBJ1-3
DNA: TGTGCCAGCAGTTTAACTGCCGTCTCTGGAAACACCATATATTTT
CDR3: CASSLTAVSGNTIYF

size: many
D: -
V: TRBV9
J: TRBJ2-2
DNA: TGTGCCAGCAGCGACGGACACGCGAACACCGGGGAGCTGTTTTTT
CDR3: CASSDGHANTGELFF

size: few
D: -
V: TRBV12-3/TRBV12-4
J: TRBJ1-5
DNA: TGTGCCAGCAGTTTCCTCAGGGGAAGCAATCAGCCCCAGCATTTT
CDR3: CASSFLRGSNQPQHF

size: few
D: -
V: TRBV9
J: TRBJ2-2
DNA: TGTGCCAGCAGCGTAGGGTTCACCGGGGAGCTGTTTTTT
CDR3: CASSVGFTGELFF

size: many
D: -
V: TRBV29-1
J: TRBJ2-1
DNA: TGCAGCGTTGAAGGGACGGGAGACCCGTTCTTC
CDR3: CSVEGTGDPFF

size: many
D: -
V: TRBV20-1
J: TRBJ1-5
DNA: TGCAGTGCTAGAGCTTCGGTGGAGGGCCATCAGCCCCAGCATTTT
CDR3: CSARASVEGHQPQHF

size: many
D: -
V: TRBV20-1
J: TRBJ2-1
DNA: TGCAGTGCTAGAGTGGAGGGCGACGGAGTCTTC
CDR3: CSARVEGDGVF

size: few
D: TRBD1
V: TRBV5-5
J: TRBJ2-7
DNA: TGTGCCAGCAGCCCGGCCTGGGACAGGGCGGTAAACGAGCAGTACTTC
CDR3: CASSPAWDRAVNEQYF

size: many
D: -
V: TRBV29-1
J: TRBJ2-7
DNA: TGCAGCGTTGAACCAGGGGGGACCTACGAGCAGTACTTC
CDR3: CSVEPGGTYEQYF

size: -
D: -
V: TRBV10-3
J: TRBJ1-1
DNA: TGTGCCATCAGTGGCGGATACACTGAAGCTTTCTTT
CDR3: CAISGGYTEAFF